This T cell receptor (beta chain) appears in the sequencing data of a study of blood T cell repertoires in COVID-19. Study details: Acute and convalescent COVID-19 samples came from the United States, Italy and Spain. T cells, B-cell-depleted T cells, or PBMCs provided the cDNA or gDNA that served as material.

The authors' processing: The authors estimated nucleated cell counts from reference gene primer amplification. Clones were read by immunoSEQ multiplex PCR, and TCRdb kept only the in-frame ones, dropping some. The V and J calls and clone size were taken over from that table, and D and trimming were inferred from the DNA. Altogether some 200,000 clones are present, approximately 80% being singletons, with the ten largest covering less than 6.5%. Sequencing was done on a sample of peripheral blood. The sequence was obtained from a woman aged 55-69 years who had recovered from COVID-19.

CDR3: CASSRGRGETQYF. In DNA form, the CDR3 reads TGTGCCAGCAGTCGGGGACGGGGGGAGACCCAGTACTTC. The rearrangement uses TRBV6-5 and TRBJ2-5, with D maybe TRBD2 (6 bases). Germline V lookup: CDR1 MNHEY, CDR2 SVGAGI. The CDR3 runs to 13 residues. V lost 5 bases to trimming and J lost 5 bases, with 12 bases between them.